The subject of this entry is one T cell receptor beta chain. The antigen is undetermined. This entry comes from a study of cytomegalovirus exposure and HLA in healthy donors. General study points: A missense DCLRE1C variant was associated with V- and J-gene trimming of TCR beta chains in a later analysis, and an independent cohort replicated the association.

The CDR3 contains 13 residues. V lost 3 bases to trimming and J lost 3 bases, with 9 bases between them. The V gene's germline CDR1 is KGHSH and CDR2 LQKENI. Use of 60 Vbeta and 13 Jbeta primers characterized the PCR. Assay used: immunoSEQ multiplex PCR; TCRdb lists only in-frame clones, some missing. The sample includes approximately 160,000 clones, around 80% of them seen just once. Specimen: PBMCs. The V gene is TRBV18, the J gene TRBJ2-7, with a weak D call TRBD1 (5 bases). This TCR came from a woman in her fifties or sixties in good health and CMV-seropositive. CDR3 sequence (DNA): TGTGCCAGCTCACCCACAGGAAGCTACGAGCAGTACTTC. This translates into CASSPTGSYEQYF.